This T cell receptor beta chain is drawn from a study of regulatory T cells in long-lasting Graves disease. For TCR beta, libraries came from iRepertoire HTBI primers and Arm-PCR of CDR3 regions. TCRdb recomputed calls from the multiplex PCR reads with MiXCR, one row per CDR3 protein. The table records 500,000 to 800,000 distinct CDR3 sequences, approximately 31% of them present only once. V was cut by 5 bases and J by 6 bases, with 15 bases left in between. Germline V gene data show CDR1 as SGHRS and CDR2 as YFSETQ. The CDR3 runs 13 residues. This sample's time point: persistent/refractory GD, antithyroid drugs over 5 years with positive TRAb. The TCR library was made from RNA that had been extracted from PBMCs in TRIzol.

The TCR originated in a female donor with Graves disease. The chain is built from TRBV5-1 and TRBJ2-7; D not certain. The material was peripheral blood mononuclear cells (PBMCs), obtained when the disease was refractory, from a patient treated with antithyroid drugs. CDR3 loop: CASSSGLVGEQYF. CDR3 nucleotides: TGCGCCAGCAGTTCCGGGCTAGTTGGCGAGCAGTACTTC.